Each of the 19 T cell receptor beta chains below was sequenced from the same sample in a study of vaccination and CD4 T cells after COVID-19 (dated 2022 in TCRdb). What the treatment or condition label conveys for this sample: roughly 11-day PBMC culture with coronavirus spike peptide pools or control peptides (ViraFEST assay). The antigens for these receptors are not known. Libraries were prepared through PCR. Instrument on record: Illumina iSeq 100. TCR sequencing of DNA from cultured CD4+ T cells used the Oncomine TCR Beta short-read assay at the Johns Hopkins FTIC core. Starting from the raw public reads, TCRdb applied fastp trimming at Q25, assembled clones with MiXCR and retained in-frame beta chains. Rows matching on CDR3 protein sequence are summarized as one entry with the most common DNA and genes. This sample holds about 27,000 distinct CDR3 sequences; 62% were observed only once. In total, the top ten clones hold roughly a sixth of the sample.

The material sequenced was CD4+ T cells from blood, cultured in vitro, taken after SARS-CoV-2 vaccination. These receptors were obtained from a human donor who received a COVID-19 vaccine.

On this clonotype: A read error may account for a junction end that differs from germline. The gene calls are TRBV2 and TRBJ1-6; 9 nucleotides match TRBD1. CDR1 and CDR2 (germline): SNHLY, FYNNEI. The CDR3 extends over 15 amino acids. The CDR3 protein is CASSRQGGCNSPLHF. The CDR3 DNA follows: TGTGCCAGCAGTAGACAGGGGGGATGTAATTCCCCCCTCCACTTT.

The gene calls are TRBV12-3 or TRBV12-4 and TRBJ1-6; D is uncertain. V was clipped by 6 bases and J by 9 bases, with 18 bases between them. The CDR3 is made up of 15 amino acids. CDR3 amino acids: CASSPTRALFSPLHF. Here the CDR3 DNA reads TGTGCCAGCAGCCCGACCCGGGCCCTATTTTCACCCCTCCACTTT.

The rearrangement links TRBV6-1 to TRBJ1-4, with 7 bases that match TRBD1. The CDR3 has 14 residues. With V trimmed by 7 bases and J by 10 bases, 12 bases remained unmatched. In germline, CDR1 is MNHNS, CDR2 SASEGT. CDR3 amino acids: CASTGEGAFGKLFF. The CDR3, as DNA: TGTGCCAGCACGGGGGAGGGGGCTTTCGGAAAACTGTTTTTT.

This chain joins TRBV2 and TRBJ1-2; D is possibly TRBD1 (6 bases). Trimming took off 4 bases at V and 1 base at J, with 10 bases between the two ends. The CDR3 has 14 amino acids. Per germline, CDR1 SNHLY and CDR2 FYNNEI. CDR3 in amino acids: CASSVSGDNYGYTF. CDR3 sequence (DNA): TGTGCCAGCAGTGTATCAGGGGATAACTATGGCTACACCTTC.

This chain joins TRBV6-5 and TRBJ2-1; TRBD2 agrees at 14 bases. J gave up 4 bases and V 2 bases, and 1 base lay outside the gene matches. From germline, CDR1 is MNHEY and CDR2 SVGAGI. CDR3 length equals 16 residues. CDR3 loop: CASSYRTSGRYNEQFF. The CDR3 nucleotides are TGTGCCAGCAGTTACCGGACTAGCGGGAGGTACAATGAGCAGTTCTTC.

This chain connects TRBV2 to TRBJ2-5; no clear D gene. Per the germline V gene, CDR1 is SNHLY and CDR2 is FYNNEI. V was cut by 3 bases and J by 9 bases, with 17 bases left in between. The CDR3 has 14 residues. CDR3 sequence reads: CASSEIDPFSAQYF. The CDR3 DNA follows: TGTGCCAGCAGTGAGATCGACCCGTTCTCGGCCCAGTACTTC.

The chain recombines TRBV2 with TRBJ1-2, with a possible D match to TRBD1 (5 bases). Trimming shortened V by 6 bases and J by 10 bases, and 27 bases separated the two germline ends. The CDR3 consists of 16 residues. CDR1 is SNHLY and CDR2 is FYNNEI in the germline V gene. CDR3 region: CASRGRGPTVLVPYTF. The CDR3 nucleotides are TGTGCCAGCAGGGGTCGGGGACCGACCGTCCTTGTACCCTACACCTTC. The variable domain in full, completed from reference TRBV2 and TRBJ1-2, reads EPEVTQTPSHQVTQMGQEVILRCVPISNHLYFYWYRQILGQKVEFLVSFYNNEISEKSEIFDDQFSVERPDGSNFTLKIRSTKLEDSAMYFCASRGRGPTVLVPYTFGSGTRLTVV.

A few counts support this clonotype. The chain carries TRBV6-7 and TRBJ2-7; D uncertain. TRBV6-7 is an ORF for which the function is uncertain. The CDR3 runs 15 residues. V gave up 0 bases and J gave up 2 bases, with 11 bases separating them. The DNA for the CDR3 is TGTGCCAGCAGTTACTCGCAGATGATGCCCTACGAGCAGTACTTC. Translated, it gives CASSYSQMMPYEQYF.

This chain uses TRBV24-1 with TRBJ2-1, with D possibly being TRBD2 (5 bases). Per the germline V gene, CDR1 is KGHDR and CDR2 is SFDVKD. This CDR3 contains 15 residues. With 4 bases removed from V and 3 bases from J, the gap between germline ends came to 12 bases. CDR3 sequence reads: CATSDPYRDYNEQFF. For the CDR3, the DNA is TGTGCCACCAGTGACCCATACCGGGACTACAATGAGCAGTTCTTC.

The genes are TRBV24-1 and TRBJ1-6; 7 bases agree with TRBD1. J lost 6 bases, V lost 4 bases, and 2 bases had no gene match. The length of the CDR3 is 14 residues. Germline loops: CDR1 KGHDR, CDR2 SFDVKD. The CDR3 protein is CATSEGDSNSPLHF. DNA for the CDR3: TGTGCCACCAGTGAGGGGGACAGTAATTCACCCCTCCACTTT.

This clonotype was observed a handful of times. The chain has TRBV7-2 and TRBJ2-4, with no clear D. The CDR3 consists of 14 residues. The germline V and J ends were trimmed by 1 base and 0 bases, with 4 bases remaining between them. Germline-derived CDR1 and CDR2 are SGHTA and FQGNSA. The CDR3 sequence: CASSLGGAKNIQYF. The CDR3 DNA reads TGTGCCAGCAGCTTAGGGGGAGCCAAAAACATTCAGTACTTC.

This clonotype came up once. V usage is TRBV6-5 and J usage is TRBJ1-2; 7 positions match TRBD1. The CDR3 extends over 15 amino acids. CDR1 is MNHEY and CDR2 is SVGAGI in the germline V gene. The V segment lost 2 bases and the J segment 4 bases; nucleotides outside the gene matches: 7. CDR3 in DNA: TGTGCCAGCAGTTACCGGACAGGCTCGTTCTATGGCTACACCTTC. Residues: CASSYRTGSFYGYTF.

Points on this clonotype: The CDR3 end shows no conserved phenylalanine or tryptophan, and so a read error is likely. The limits of the CDR3 on the DNA are not certain, so only TCRdb's listed CDR3 is given. The rearrangement uses TRBV21-1 and TRBJ2-3; TRBD1 was called by the table and not checked on the DNA. TRBV21-1 is deemed a pseudogene. A total of 16 residues make up the CDR3, ends included. CDR3: CASHRRRDITTDTQYY.

This clonotype was recorded a few times. The V call is TRBV19, the J call TRBJ2-3; 9 bases align to TRBD2. Trimming at V came to 5 bases and at J to 1 base, leaving 1 base not matched to a gene. The CDR3 runs to 14 residues. From germline, CDR1 is LNHDA and CDR2 SQIVND (reference sequence). CDR3 in DNA: TGTGCCAGTAGTGCGGGGGGGCGCACAGATACGCAGTATTTT. As protein: CASSAGGRTDTQYF.

In regard to this clonotype: The junction departs from the called germline gene at one end, perhaps through a read error. The chain joins TRBV6-1 to TRBJ1-5; a possible D gene is TRBD1 (6 bases). Germline CDR1 and CDR2: MNHNS and SASEGT. This CDR3 is 16 amino acids long. DNA for the CDR3: TGTGTCAGCAGCGAACATGGGAGAACAGGGAAACAGCCCCAGCATTTT. It translates to CVSSEHGRTGKQPQHF.

This chain links TRBV20-1 with TRBJ2-7; 12 bases match TRBD2. The CDR3 consists of 14 residues. Germline lookup yields CDR1 DFQATT and CDR2 SNEGSKA (reference sequence). The V segment lost 5 bases and the J segment 6 bases; nucleotides outside the gene matches: 8. CDR3 coding DNA: TGCAGTGCTCCCGTAGGACTAGCGGGGTCCGAGCAGTACTTC. This translates into CSAPVGLAGSEQYF.

The chain links TRBV7-9 to TRBJ1-1; D is uncertain. The V end was cut by 1 base, the J end by 6 bases, with 9 bases between. The CDR3 is made up of 13 amino acids. The V gene's germline CDR1 is SEHNR and CDR2 FQNEAQ (reference sequence). CDR3 in amino acids: CASSLEGISEAFF. The CDR3 region has the DNA TGTGCCAGCAGCTTAGAAGGGATCTCTGAAGCTTTCTTT.

This clonotype was counted only a few times. This rearrangement joins TRBV20-1 to TRBJ1-2, with 8 positions matching TRBD1. The CDR3 totals 14 residues. V trimming: 2 bases; J trimming: 2 bases; junction bases outside the gene matches: 4. The germline V gene encodes CDR1 DFQATT and CDR2 SNEGSKA (reference sequence). The CDR3: CSARTGTGNYGYTF. The CDR3, as DNA: TGCAGTGCTAGAACCGGGACAGGCAACTATGGCTACACCTTC.

A single count supports this clonotype. V gene TRBV12-3 or TRBV12-4 combines with J gene TRBJ2-5, with 7 bases matching TRBD2. This CDR3 comprises 13 residues. Germline trimming cut 1 base from V and 4 bases from J; bases unmatched to any gene: 0. In DNA, the CDR3 is TGTGCCAGCAGTTTAGGGGAGGGAGAGACCCAGTACTTC. It specifies CASSLGEGETQYF.